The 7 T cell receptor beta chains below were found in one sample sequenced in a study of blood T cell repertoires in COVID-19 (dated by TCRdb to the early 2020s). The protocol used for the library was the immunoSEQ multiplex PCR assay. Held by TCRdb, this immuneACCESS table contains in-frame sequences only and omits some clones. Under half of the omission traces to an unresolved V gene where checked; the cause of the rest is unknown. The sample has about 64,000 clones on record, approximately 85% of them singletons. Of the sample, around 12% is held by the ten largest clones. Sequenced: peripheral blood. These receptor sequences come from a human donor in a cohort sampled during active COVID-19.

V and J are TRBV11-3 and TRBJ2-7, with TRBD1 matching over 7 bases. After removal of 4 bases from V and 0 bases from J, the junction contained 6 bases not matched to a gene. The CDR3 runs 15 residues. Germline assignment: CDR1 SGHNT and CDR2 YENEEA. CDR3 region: CASSWDSDFSYEQYV. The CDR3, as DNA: TGTGCCAGCAGCTGGGACAGCGACTTCTCCTACGAGCAGTACGTC.

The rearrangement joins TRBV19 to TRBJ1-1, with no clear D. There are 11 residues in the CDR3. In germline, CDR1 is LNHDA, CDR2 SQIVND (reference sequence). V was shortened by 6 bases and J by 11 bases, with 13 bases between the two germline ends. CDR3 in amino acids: CASRTEVGAFF. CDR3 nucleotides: TGTGCCAGTAGGACCGAAGTCGGGGCTTTCTTT.

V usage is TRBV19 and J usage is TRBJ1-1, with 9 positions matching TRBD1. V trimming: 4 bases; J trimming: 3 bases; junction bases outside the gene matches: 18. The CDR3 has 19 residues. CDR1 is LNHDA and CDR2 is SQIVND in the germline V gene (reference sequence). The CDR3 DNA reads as TGTGCCAGTAGTACCCCGAGGGGGCGAGGACAGGGGAAGGACACTGAAGCTTTCTTT. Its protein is CASSTPRGRGQGKDTEAFF.

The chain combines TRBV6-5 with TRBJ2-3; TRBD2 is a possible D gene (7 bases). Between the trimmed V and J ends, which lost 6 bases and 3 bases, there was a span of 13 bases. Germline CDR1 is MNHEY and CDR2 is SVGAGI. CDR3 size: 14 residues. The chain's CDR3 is CASRPGGRTDTQYF. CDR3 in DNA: TGTGCCAGCAGGCCGGGGGGCCGGACAGATACGCAGTATTTT.

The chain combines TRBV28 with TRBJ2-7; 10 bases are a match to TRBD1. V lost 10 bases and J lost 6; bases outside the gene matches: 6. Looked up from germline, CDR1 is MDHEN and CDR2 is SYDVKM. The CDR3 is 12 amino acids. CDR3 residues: CATGQGVGEQYV. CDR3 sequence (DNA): TGTGCCACCGGACAGGGGGTAGGCGAGCAGTACGTC.

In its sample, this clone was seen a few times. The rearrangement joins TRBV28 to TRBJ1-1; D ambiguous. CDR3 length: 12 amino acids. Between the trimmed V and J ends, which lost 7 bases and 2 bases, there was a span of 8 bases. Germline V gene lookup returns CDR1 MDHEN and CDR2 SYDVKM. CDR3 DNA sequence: TGTGCCAGCACTACGTACAACACTGAAGCTTTCTTT. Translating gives CASTTYNTEAFF.

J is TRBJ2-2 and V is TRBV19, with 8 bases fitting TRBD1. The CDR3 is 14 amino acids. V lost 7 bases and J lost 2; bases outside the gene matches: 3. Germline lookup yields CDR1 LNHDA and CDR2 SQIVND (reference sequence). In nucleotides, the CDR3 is TGTGCCAGTACCGGGACAGGAAACACCGGGGAGCTGTTTTTT. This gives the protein CASTGTGNTGELFF.